This entry concerns a single T cell receptor (beta chain). Cohorts were based on clinical histories the participants reported. In the authors' methods: Reference gene primer amplification gave nucleated cell count estimates. Assay: immunoSEQ multiplex PCR; the TCRdb copy retains only in-frame clones and omits some. The V and J calls and clone size come from that table; D and trimming were worked out from the DNA. The sample includes almost 500,000 clones, 88% of them seen just once. This sample was taken from a study of blood T cell repertoires in COVID-19. The sequencing input was PBMCs or T cells enriched from blood (not recorded which). The source of this sequence is a woman aged 55 to 70 who had recovered from COVID-19.

The CDR3 bases are TGCAGCGTTTTAGGACAGCCAACTAACTATGGCTACACCTTC. Amino acid sequence: CSVLGQPTNYGYTF. The V and J genes are TRBV29-1 and TRBJ1-2; TRBD1 might be the D (6 bases). CDR3 length: 14 amino acids. V lost 5 bases to trimming and J lost 0 bases, with 13 bases between them. CDR1 SQVTM and CDR2 ANQGSEA come from the germline V gene.